This TCR beta chain came from a study of T cell responses to AZD1222 COVID-19 vaccine. Clones were read by immunoSEQ multiplex PCR, and TCRdb kept only the in-frame ones, dropping some. In the table there are 90,000 to 120,000 clones, 70% to 90% of which are singletons. Germline values: CDR1 MNHEY, CDR2 SVGAGI. V was shortened by 8 bases and J by 6 bases, with 17 bases between the two germline ends. The CDR3 is made up of 13 amino acids. General study points: The CD4 TCRs associated with vaccination extended across spike and predominated at 160-218 and 743-854. Among the donors, most were white British and more were female, and clonal diversity was possibly underestimated. None of the repertoires were sampled until the peak T cell response had passed.

Concerning this clone itself: What it binds is unknown.

Source: peripheral blood, taken on day 0 of AZD1222 vaccination. The chain joins TRBV6-5 to TRBJ2-7; D is undetermined. This TCR was recovered from an adult in good health. The CDR3 DNA is TGTGCCAGCTCATCCCCATGGACCTCCGAGCAGTACTTC. This gives the protein CASSSPWTSEQYF.